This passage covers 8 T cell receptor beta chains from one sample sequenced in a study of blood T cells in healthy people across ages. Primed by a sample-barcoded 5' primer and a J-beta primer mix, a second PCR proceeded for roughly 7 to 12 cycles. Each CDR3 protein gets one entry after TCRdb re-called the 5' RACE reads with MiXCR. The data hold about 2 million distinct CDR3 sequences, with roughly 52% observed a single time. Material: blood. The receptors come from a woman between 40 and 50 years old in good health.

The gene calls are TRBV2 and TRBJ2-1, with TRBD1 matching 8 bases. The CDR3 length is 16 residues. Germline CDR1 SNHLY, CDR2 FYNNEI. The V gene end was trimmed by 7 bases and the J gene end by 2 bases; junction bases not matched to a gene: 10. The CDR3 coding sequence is TGTGCCAGCATTGACTGGAGGACAGGGACCTACAATGAGCAGTTCTTC. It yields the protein CASIDWRTGTYNEQFF.

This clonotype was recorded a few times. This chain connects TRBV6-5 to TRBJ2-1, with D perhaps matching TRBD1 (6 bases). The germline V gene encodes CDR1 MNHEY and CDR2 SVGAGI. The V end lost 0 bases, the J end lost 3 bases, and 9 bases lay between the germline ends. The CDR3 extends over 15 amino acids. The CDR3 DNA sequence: TGTGCCAGCAGTTACTCGACGGACAGCTACAATGAGCAGTTCTTC. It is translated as CASSYSTDSYNEQFF.

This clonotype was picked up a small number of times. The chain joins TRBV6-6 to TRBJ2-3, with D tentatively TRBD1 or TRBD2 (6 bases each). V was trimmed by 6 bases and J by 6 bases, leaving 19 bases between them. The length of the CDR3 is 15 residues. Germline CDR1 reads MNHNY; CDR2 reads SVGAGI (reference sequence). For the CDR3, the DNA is TGTGCCAGCAGCAAACAGGGAGGCTCCCGGGATACGCAGTATTTT. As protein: CASSKQGGSRDTQYF.

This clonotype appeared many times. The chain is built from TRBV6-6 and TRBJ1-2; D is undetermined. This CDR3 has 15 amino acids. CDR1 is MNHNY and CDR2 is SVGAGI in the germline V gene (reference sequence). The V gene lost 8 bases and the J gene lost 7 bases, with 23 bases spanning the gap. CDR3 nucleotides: TGTGCCAGCTTCCAAGTAGAGGGAATAGGCTTTGGCTACACCTTC. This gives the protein CASFQVEGIGFGYTF.

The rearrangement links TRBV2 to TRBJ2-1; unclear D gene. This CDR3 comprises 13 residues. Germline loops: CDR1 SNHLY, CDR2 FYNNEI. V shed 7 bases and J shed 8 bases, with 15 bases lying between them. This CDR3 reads CASKGLERHEQFF. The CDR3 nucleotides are TGTGCCAGCAAAGGGCTGGAGAGACATGAGCAGTTCTTC. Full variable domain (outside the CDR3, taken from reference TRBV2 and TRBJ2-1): EPEVTQTPSHQVTQMGQEVILRCVPISNHLYFYWYRQILGQKVEFLVSFYNNEISEKSEIFDDQFSVERPDGSNFTLKIRSTKLEDSAMYFCASKGLERHEQFFGPGTRLTVL.

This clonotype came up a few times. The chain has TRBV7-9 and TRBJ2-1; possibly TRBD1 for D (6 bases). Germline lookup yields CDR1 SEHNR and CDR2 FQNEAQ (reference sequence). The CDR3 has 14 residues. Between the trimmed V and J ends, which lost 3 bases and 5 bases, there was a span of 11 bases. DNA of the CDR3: TGTGCCAGCAGCTTCAGGGGTTCGGACAATGAGCAGTTCTTC. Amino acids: CASSFRGSDNEQFF.

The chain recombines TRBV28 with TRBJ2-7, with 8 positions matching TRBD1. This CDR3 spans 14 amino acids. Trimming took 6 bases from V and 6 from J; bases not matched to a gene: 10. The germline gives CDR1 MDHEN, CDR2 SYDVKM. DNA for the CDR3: TGTGCCAGCAGGTCCTTTGGACAGGGTGGCGAGCAGTACTTC. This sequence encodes CASRSFGQGGEQYF. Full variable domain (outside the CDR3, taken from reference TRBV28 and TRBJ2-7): DVKVTQSSRYLVKRTGEKVFLECVQDMDHENMFWYRQDPGLGLRLIYFSYDVKMKEKGDIPEGYSVSREKKERFSLILESASTNQTSMYLCASRSFGQGGEQYFGPGTRLTVT.

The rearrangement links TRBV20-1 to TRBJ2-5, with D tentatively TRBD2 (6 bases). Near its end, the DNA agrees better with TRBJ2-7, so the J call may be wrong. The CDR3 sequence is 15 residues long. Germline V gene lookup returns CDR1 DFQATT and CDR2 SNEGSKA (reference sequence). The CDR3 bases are TGCAGTGCTAGATTGGAGGGGTGGGAAACCTACGAGCAGTACTTC. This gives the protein CSARLEGWETYEQYF.